The clone carrying this T cell receptor (beta chain) was observed a single time. Its antigen remains unidentified. The data were obtained in a study of PD-1 blockade in classical Hodgkin lymphoma. Sequenced by immunoSEQ multiplex PCR; TCRdb stores in-frame clones only, minus some. The sample gives roughly 140,000 clones, about 78% of which show up once; roughly 9.2% is in the top ten. With 0 bases removed from V and 4 bases from J, the gap between germline ends came to 12 bases. The CDR3 totals 15 residues. Germline V gene lookup returns CDR1 SGHRS and CDR2 YFSETQ. Every patient relapsed after autologous stem cell transplantation, and brentuximab vedotin exposure varied. Overall study findings and caveats: Sources of repertoire differences remain undefined, possibly disease activity or prior therapy. While CD8+ TCR diversity did not rise significantly by C4D1, CD4+ TCR diversity did. TCR diversity at baseline was reported to be reduced in newly diagnosed patients relative to healthy donors.

The sequence derives from a human donor with classical Hodgkin lymphoma. The source material was peripheral blood mononuclear cells (PBMCs), sampled before the second cycle of nivolumab. This chain links TRBV5-1 with TRBJ2-3; D may be TRBD1 (5 bases). The CDR3 nucleotides read TGCGCCAGCAGCTTGGGGGGCATTACGGCAGATACGCAGTATTTT. It translates to CASSLGGITADTQYF.